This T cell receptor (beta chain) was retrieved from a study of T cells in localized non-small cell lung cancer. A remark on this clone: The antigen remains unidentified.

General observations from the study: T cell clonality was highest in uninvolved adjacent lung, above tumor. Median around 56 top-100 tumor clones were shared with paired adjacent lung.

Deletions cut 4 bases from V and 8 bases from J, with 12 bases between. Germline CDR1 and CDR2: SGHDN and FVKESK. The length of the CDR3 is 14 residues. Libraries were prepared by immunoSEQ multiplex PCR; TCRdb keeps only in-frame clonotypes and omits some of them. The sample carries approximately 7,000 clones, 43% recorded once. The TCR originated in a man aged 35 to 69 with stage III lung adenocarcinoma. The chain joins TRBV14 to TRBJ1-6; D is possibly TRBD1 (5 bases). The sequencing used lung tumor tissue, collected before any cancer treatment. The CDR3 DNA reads TGTGCCAGCAGCCTGGGACTGGCGCATTCACCCCTCCACTTT. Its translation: CASSLGLAHSPLHF.